This TCR beta chain stems from a study of identical twins. The CDR3 is made up of 15 amino acids. CDR1 is SQVTM, CDR2 ANQGSEA, per germline. Trimming at V came to 1 base and at J to 5 bases, leaving 7 bases not matched to a gene. TCRdb reprocessed the 5' RACE reads with MiXCR, giving one entry per CDR3 protein. Of some 790,000 distinct CDR3 sequences listed, roughly 18% are singletons. This sample also belongs to another study, concerning T cells expressing NK-cell markers. That paper notes: Sorted CD3+CD56+NKG2C+, CD3+CD56+NKG2C- and CD3+CD56-NKG2C+ T cells provided the TCR beta repertoires. With an anti-gamma-delta TCR antibody, sorting in several experiments was kept to alpha-beta TCR T cells. Specificity for HCMV among expanded NKG2C+ T cell clones was not established.

The chain combines TRBV29-1 with TRBJ2-1; 8 bases fit TRBD2. Sequencing was performed on PBMCs. The source of this sequence is a woman in her late teens or twenties in good health. The CDR3 sequence is CSVEVWRGADNEQFF. The CDR3 nucleotides are TGCAGCGTTGAAGTGTGGCGGGGGGCAGACAATGAGCAGTTCTTC.